A single TCR beta chain is shown here with its context. This record comes from a study of blood T cell repertoires in COVID-19. On the study more broadly: The United States, Italy and Spain were the sources of the acute and convalescent COVID-19 samples. PBMCs, B-cell-depleted T cells, or T cells provided the cDNA or gDNA that made up the material.

Per the germline V gene, CDR1 is KGHDR and CDR2 is SFDVKD. There are 16 residues in the CDR3. Losses at the gene ends were 4 bases for V and 3 bases for J; bases not matched to a gene: 7. Original methodology: Amplifying reference gene primers gave estimates of nucleated cell counts. The protocol was immunoSEQ multiplex PCR, while the TCRdb copy is restricted to in-frame clones and leaves out a portion. Clonal size and the V and J genes are those of that table, whereas D and trimming came from the DNA. Altogether approximately 190,000 clones are present, approximately 80% being singletons, with the ten largest covering around 21%.

The clonotype originates from a human donor in a cohort sampled during active COVID-19. Sequencing used peripheral blood. The chain recombines TRBV24-1 with TRBJ2-1, with TRBD2 matching 8 bases. CDR3 loop: CATSDPIAGFYNEQFF. The CDR3 region has the DNA TGTGCCACCAGTGACCCAATAGCGGGGTTCTACAATGAGCAGTTCTTC.